Each of the 21 T cell receptor beta chains below was sequenced from the same sample in a study of post-analysis software for immune sequencing data. The study, taken as a whole, reports: Compared with controls, patients had more of 4 to 6 TRBV segments, including TRBV5-6, TRBV5-1 and TRBV20-1.

Unique molecular identifiers featured in each of the TCR beta cDNA libraries. TCRdb called the PCR reads again in MiXCR, with one record for every CDR3 protein. Seen here are hundreds of thousands of distinct CDR3 sequences, just under 30% observed once, and the top ten hold around 0.56%. Their target antigens are unknown. The sequenced sample was blood. These receptors were taken from a girl aged 5-17 years with multiple sclerosis.

The chain joins TRBV7-9 to TRBJ1-2, with unresolved D. The germline gives CDR1 SEHNR, CDR2 FQNEAQ (reference sequence). CDR3 length: 14 residues. Trimming took off 4 bases at V and 6 bases at J, with 15 bases between the two ends. This chain's CDR3 is CASSSNAPWDGYTF. The CDR3 DNA sequence: TGTGCCAGCAGCTCGAATGCCCCTTGGGATGGCTACACCTTC.

This clonotype was seen more than once but under ten times. The V gene is TRBV4-3, the J gene TRBJ2-1, with D perhaps TRBD2 (5 bases). The germline V gene has CDR1 LGHNA and CDR2 YSLEER. Trimming removed 0 bases from V and 8 bases from J, with 11 bases in between. The CDR3 extends over 14 amino acids. The CDR3 is CASSQDRGWHEQFF. CDR3 DNA sequence: TGCGCCAGCAGCCAAGATCGGGGTTGGCATGAGCAGTTCTTC.

This chain joins TRBV20-1 and TRBJ2-1; the D gene is possibly TRBD2 (6 bases). Deletions cut 8 bases from V and 3 bases from J, with 14 bases between. In germline, CDR1 is DFQATT, CDR2 SNEGSKA (reference sequence). The CDR3 is made up of 13 amino acids. The CDR3 nucleotides are TGCAGTCGTCTAGCGATAAACTACAATGAGCAGTTCTTC. This translates into CSRLAINYNEQFF.

The V call is TRBV12-3 or TRBV12-4, the J call TRBJ1-2; maybe TRBD1 (5 bases). V lost 6 bases, J lost 7 bases, and 15 bases lay in between. This CDR3 has 13 residues. The CDR3 nucleotides read TGTGCCAGCAGCCAGACAGCCTCCGCTGGCTACACCTTC. It is translated as CASSQTASAGYTF.

The chain couples TRBV20-1 to TRBJ1-2; possible D gene TRBD1, 5 bases. V was trimmed by 6 bases and J by 3 bases, leaving 20 bases between them. CDR1 DFQATT and CDR2 SNEGSKA come from the germline V gene (reference sequence). This CDR3 is 15 amino acids long. The CDR3 DNA is TGCAGTGCAGCCGACGAGGCCAGGGACGACTATGGCTACACCTTC. This encodes CSAADEARDDYGYTF.

This chain uses TRBV7-9 with TRBJ2-4; no reliable D call. In germline, CDR1 is SEHNR, CDR2 FQNEAQ (reference sequence). The CDR3 loop spans 15 amino acids. V was clipped by 3 bases and J by 4 bases, with 13 bases between them. CDR3 DNA sequence: TGTGCCAGCAGCTTGTTCGATGGAGAAAAAAACATTCAGTACTTC. This gives the protein CASSLFDGEKNIQYF.

There are a few counts of this clonotype. V usage is TRBV6-1 and J usage is TRBJ2-7, with TRBD2 identical over 7 bases. The CDR3 contains 13 residues. Unmatched junction bases numbered 8, after V lost 8 bases and J lost 4 bases. Germline lookup yields CDR1 MNHNS and CDR2 SASEGT. This CDR3 reads CASAVGRGYEQYF. CDR3 bases: TGTGCCAGCGCCGTGGGGAGGGGTTACGAGCAGTACTTC.

In its sample, this clonotype was seen many times. This chain joins TRBV29-1 and TRBJ2-3; D not certain. Trimming removed 3 bases at V and 1 base at J, with 8 bases between. This CDR3 is built from 13 residues. Germline lookup yields CDR1 SQVTM and CDR2 ANQGSEA. The CDR3 nucleotides read TGCAGCGTTGAGGTCCAAGGCACAGATACGCAGTATTTT. This encodes CSVEVQGTDTQYF.

The chain joins TRBV7-9 to TRBJ1-4, with TRBD1 matching 7 bases. Unmatched junction bases numbered 12, after V lost 3 bases and J lost 8 bases. The CDR3 length is 16 residues. Germline V gives CDR1 SEHNR, CDR2 FQNEAQ (reference sequence). Here the CDR3 DNA reads TGTGCCAGCAGCTTGGGGTCCGGACAGGTCTTCGAAAAACTGTTTTTT. Its translation: CASSLGSGQVFEKLFF. The full variable domain, with the rest looked up from reference TRBV7-9 and TRBJ1-4, is DTGVSQNPRHKITKRGQNVTFRCDPISEHNRLYWYRQTLGQGPEFLTYFQNEAQLEKSRLLSDRFSAERPKGSFSTLEIQRTEQGDSAMYLCASSLGSGQVFEKLFFGSGTQLSVL.

The J gene is TRBJ2-1, the V gene TRBV7-9, with D perhaps given as TRBD1 or TRBD2 (5 bases each). V shed 1 base and J shed 6 bases, with 10 bases lying between them. The CDR3 contains 14 residues. Germline lookup yields CDR1 SEHNR and CDR2 FQNEAQ (reference sequence). The CDR3 nucleotides read TGTGCCAGCAGCTTAGTCAGGGCGGGCAATGAGCAGTTCTTC. Its translation: CASSLVRAGNEQFF.

The V call is TRBV20-1, the J call TRBJ2-3; 9 nucleotides align to TRBD1. The germline gives CDR1 DFQATT, CDR2 SNEGSKA (reference sequence). CDR3 length: 19 residues. V trimming: 6 bases; J trimming: 0 bases; junction bases outside the gene matches: 19. Written as DNA, the CDR3 is TGCAGTGCCCCCCGGGGACAGGGTTCGCTAGCGGCAAGCACAGATACGCAGTATTTT. It encodes CSAPRGQGSLAASTDTQYF.

This clonotype came up a few times. This sequence joins TRBV24-1 and TRBJ2-1; 10 bases fit TRBD2. V lost 0 bases, J lost 2 bases, and 9 bases stayed unmatched. The CDR3 sequence is 19 residues long. Germline-derived CDR1 and CDR2 are KGHDR and SFDVKD. This chain's CDR3 is CATSDLSSSSGGTYNEQFF. DNA for the CDR3: TGTGCCACCAGTGATTTGTCCTCTTCTAGCGGGGGAACCTACAATGAGCAGTTCTTC.

This clonotype was observed a few times. J is TRBJ1-2 and V is TRBV29-1; no definite D call. CDR1 SQVTM and CDR2 ANQGSEA come from the germline V gene. This CDR3 is built from 14 residues. V was clipped by 0 bases and J by 4 bases, with 12 bases between them. The CDR3 protein is CSVEEKGQLYGYTF. CDR3 nucleotides: TGCAGCGTTGAAGAGAAGGGCCAGCTCTATGGCTACACCTTC.

This clonotype was detected once. V and J are TRBV7-9 and TRBJ2-5; 8 positions match TRBD2. V shed 1 base and J 11 bases; nucleotides not matched to a gene: 6. CDR3 length: 13 residues. Germline V gene data show CDR1 as SEHNR and CDR2 as FQNEAQ (reference sequence). The CDR3 DNA sequence: TGTGCCAGCAGCTTAGTGCGGGAGGTGGAGCAGTACTTC. Encoded protein: CASSLVREVEQYF. The full variable domain, its missing parts supplied by reference TRBV7-9 and TRBJ2-5, is DTGVSQNPRHKITKRGQNVTFRCDPISEHNRLYWYRQTLGQGPEFLTYFQNEAQLEKSRLLSDRFSAERPKGSFSTLEIQRTEQGDSAMYLCASSLVREVEQYFGPGTRLLVL.

In the case of this clonotype: The CDR3 does not end in the conserved phenylalanine or tryptophan, so this is likely a read error. The chain employs TRBV7-2 and TRBJ2-4; TRBD2 matches 7 bases. The CDR3 is 17 residues long. J lost 0 bases, V lost 5 bases, and 10 bases had no gene match. Germline V lookup: CDR1 SGHTA, CDR2 FQGNSA. The CDR3 DNA sequence: TGTGCCAGCAGCCCCCGATCGGCTAGCGGAGCCAAAAACATTCAGTACCTC. Its protein is CASSPRSASGAKNIQYL.

V is TRBV7-2 and J is TRBJ1-2; 8 bases are a match to TRBD1. Germline-derived CDR1 and CDR2 are SGHTA and FQGNSA. This CDR3 is built from 15 residues. J lost 4 bases, V lost 3 bases, and 7 bases had no gene match. The DNA of the CDR3 is TGTGCCAGCAGCTTGCCGGGACAGGAGACCTATGGCTACACCTTC. This codes for CASSLPGQETYGYTF. The full variable domain, its missing parts supplied by reference TRBV7-2 and TRBJ1-2, is GAGVSQSPSNKVTEKGKDVELRCDPISGHTALYWYRQSLGQGLEFLIYFQGNSAPDKSGLPSDRFSAERTGGSVSTLTIQRTQQEDSAVYLCASSLPGQETYGYTFGSGTRLTVV.

A word on this clonotype: One end of the junction does not line up with germline, which may come from a read error. This sequence joins TRBV20-1 and TRBJ2-3; possibly TRBD2 for D (6 bases). CDR3 size: 14 residues. The germline CDR1 and CDR2 sequences are DFQATT and SNEGSKA (reference sequence). The CDR3 reads CSARRPEGPDTRYF. The CDR3 DNA sequence: TGCAGTGCTAGAAGACCGGAGGGGCCAGATACGCGGTATTTT.

As concerns this clonotype: As the CDR3 is not closed by the conserved phenylalanine or tryptophan, this likely results from a read error. CDR3 sequence: CASSFQQADTQYL. In nucleotides, the CDR3 is TGTGCCAGCAGCTTCCAGCAGGCAGATACGCAGTATTTG. The chain recombines TRBV11-2 with TRBJ2-3; D is unclear. V was shortened by 3 bases and J by 4 bases, with 8 bases between the two germline ends. Germline CDR1 and CDR2: SGHAT and FQNNGV. The CDR3 sequence is 13 residues long.

The chain couples TRBV10-3 to TRBJ2-2; D call uncertain. V was shortened by 0 bases and J by 7 bases, with 3 bases between the two germline ends. This CDR3 has 12 residues. Germline V lookup: CDR1 ENHRY, CDR2 SYGVKD. CDR3 residues: CAISESGGELFF. The CDR3 bases are TGTGCCATCAGTGAGTCTGGCGGGGAGCTGTTTTTT.

In the case of this clonotype: The junction differs from germline at one of its ends, possibly a read error. The rearrangement links TRBV6-2 or TRBV6-3 to TRBJ2-5, with 9 bases matching TRBD1. This CDR3 has 17 amino acids. The germline V gene has CDR1 MNHEY and CDR2 SVGEGT. The CDR3 protein is CASSRPGTGTRRETHYF. The CDR3 DNA reads as TGTGCCAGCAGTCGTCCCGGGACAGGGACTCGAAGAGAGACCCATTACTTC.

This chain joins TRBV12-3 or TRBV12-4 and TRBJ1-2, with a weak D call TRBD1 (6 bases). There are 12 residues in the CDR3. Trimming stripped 5 bases from V and 5 bases from J, with 9 bases between. The DNA of the CDR3 is TGTGCCAGCAGTCCAGGGGTTTATGGCTACACCTTC. It is translated as CASSPGVYGYTF.